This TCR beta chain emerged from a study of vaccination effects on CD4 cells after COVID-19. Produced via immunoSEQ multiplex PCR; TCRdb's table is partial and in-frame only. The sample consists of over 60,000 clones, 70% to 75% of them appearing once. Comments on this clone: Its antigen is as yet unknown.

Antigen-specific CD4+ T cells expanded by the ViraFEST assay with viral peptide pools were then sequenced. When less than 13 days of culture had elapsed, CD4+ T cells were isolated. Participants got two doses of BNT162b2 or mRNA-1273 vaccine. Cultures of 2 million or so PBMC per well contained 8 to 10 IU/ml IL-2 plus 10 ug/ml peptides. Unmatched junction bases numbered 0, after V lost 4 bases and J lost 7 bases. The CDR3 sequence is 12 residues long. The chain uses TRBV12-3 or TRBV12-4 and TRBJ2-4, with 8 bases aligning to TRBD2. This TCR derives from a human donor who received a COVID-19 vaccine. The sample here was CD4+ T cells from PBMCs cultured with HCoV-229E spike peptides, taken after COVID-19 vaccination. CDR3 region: CASSSSGNIQYF. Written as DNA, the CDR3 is TGTGCCAGCAGTTCTAGCGGGAACATTCAGTACTTC.